The TCR beta chain described here comes from a study of identical twins. Study-level points and caveats: Compared with unrelated sharing, twin-shared out-of-frame alpha sequences had more low-probability sequences.

The CDR3 contains 15 residues. V lost 2 bases and J lost 6; bases outside the gene matches: 3. Remarks on this clonotype: As yet, its antigen is unknown.

After template switching added a universal primer site, the resulting cDNA carried unique molecular identifiers. TCRdb reprocessed the 5' RACE reads with MiXCR, giving one entry per CDR3 protein. The repertoire holds hundreds of thousands of distinct CDR3 sequences, with over 8.5% as singletons. The data were also submitted as part of a second study, on yellow fever vaccine responses in identical twins.

The sequence came from a woman aged 18-30 years in good health. Sequencing was performed on PBMCs. This sequence joins TRBV12-3 or TRBV12-4 and TRBJ2-1, with 11 nucleotides matching TRBD2. The CDR3 protein is CASSLFLAGGNEQFF. The CDR3 DNA is TGTGCCAGCAGTTTATTCCTAGCGGGAGGCAATGAGCAGTTCTTC.